One and the same sample provided the 3 T cell receptor beta chains below, sequenced in a study of T-cell reconstitution after alpha-beta-depleted transplantation in children. The authors prepared the TCRbeta library with unique molecular identifiers. In TCRdb, the PCR reads were re-called with MiXCR into one record per CDR3 protein. Here the sample spans hundreds of thousands of distinct CDR3 sequences, roughly a tenth being singletons. Sequencing was performed on PBMCs, taken before TCRalphabeta/CD19-depleted stem cell transplant. Every receptor here comes from a child aged 2 to 10 with inherited bone marrow failure, due to receive a stem cell transplant.

As concerns this clonotype: It may be a read error: a sequence one base away is much more abundant. The chain links TRBV5-1 to TRBJ2-1, with D tentatively TRBD2 (6 bases). The V gene lost 0 bases and the J gene lost 12 bases, with 16 bases spanning the gap. Germline CDR1 is SGHRS and CDR2 is YFSETQ. This CDR3 spans 14 amino acids. The CDR3 is CASSLAMGGSWQFF. Here the CDR3 DNA reads TGCGCCAGCAGCTTGGCCATGGGGGGATCGTGGCAGTTCTTC.

This sequence joins TRBV5-1 and TRBJ1-4, with D possibly TRBD1 on 5 matching bases. Germline lookup yields CDR1 SGHRS and CDR2 YFSETQ. CDR3 length: 16 amino acids. The germline V and J ends were trimmed by 1 base and 5 bases, with 15 bases remaining between them. This CDR3 is CASSLFPGHRNEKLFF. CDR3 DNA: TGCGCCAGCAGCTTGTTTCCAGGACACCGGAATGAAAAACTGTTTTTT.

The sample holds many counts of this clonotype. V and J are TRBV5-1 and TRBJ2-1, with a possible D match to TRBD1 (6 bases). The CDR3 totals 16 residues. V was shortened by 4 bases and J by 4 bases, with 18 bases between the two germline ends. Germline V gives CDR1 SGHRS, CDR2 YFSETQ. CDR3 residues: CASSQQAQGGYNEQFF. The CDR3 bases are TGCGCCAGCAGCCAACAAGCACAGGGTGGTTACAATGAGCAGTTCTTC.